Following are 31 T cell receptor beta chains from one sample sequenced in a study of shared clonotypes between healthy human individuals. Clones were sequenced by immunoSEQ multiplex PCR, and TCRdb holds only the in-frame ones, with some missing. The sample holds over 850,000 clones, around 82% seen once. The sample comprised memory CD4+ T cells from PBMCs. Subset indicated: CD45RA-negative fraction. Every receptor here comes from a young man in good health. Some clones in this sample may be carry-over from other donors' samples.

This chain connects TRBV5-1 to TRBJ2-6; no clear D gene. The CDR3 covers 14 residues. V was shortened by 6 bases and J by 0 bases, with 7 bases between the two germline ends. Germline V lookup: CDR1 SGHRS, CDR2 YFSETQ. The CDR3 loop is CASTFFSGANVLTF. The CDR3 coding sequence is TGCGCCAGCACCTTTTTCTCTGGGGCCAACGTCCTGACTTTC.

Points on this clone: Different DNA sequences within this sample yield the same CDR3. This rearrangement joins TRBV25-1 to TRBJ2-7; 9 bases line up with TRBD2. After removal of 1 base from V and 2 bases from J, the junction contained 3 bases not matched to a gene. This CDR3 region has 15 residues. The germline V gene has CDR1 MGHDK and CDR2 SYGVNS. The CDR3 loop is CASSESSGRPYEQYF. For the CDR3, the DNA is TGTGCCAGCAGTGAATCAAGCGGGAGGCCCTACGAGCAGTACTTC.

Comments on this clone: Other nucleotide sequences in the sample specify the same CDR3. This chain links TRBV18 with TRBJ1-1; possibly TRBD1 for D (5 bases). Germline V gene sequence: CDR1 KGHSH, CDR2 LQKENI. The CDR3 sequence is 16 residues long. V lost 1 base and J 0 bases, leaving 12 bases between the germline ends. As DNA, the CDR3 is TGTGCCAGCTCACCACGGTCGACAGAATTGAACACTGAAGCTTTCTTT. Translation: CASSPRSTELNTEAFF.

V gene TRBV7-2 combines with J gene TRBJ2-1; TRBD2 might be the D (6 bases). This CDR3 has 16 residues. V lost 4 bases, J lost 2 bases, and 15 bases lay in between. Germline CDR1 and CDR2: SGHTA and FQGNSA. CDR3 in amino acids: CASSSIAQRAYNEQFF. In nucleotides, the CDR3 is TGTGCCAGCAGCTCAATTGCCCAGCGGGCCTACAATGAGCAGTTCTTC.

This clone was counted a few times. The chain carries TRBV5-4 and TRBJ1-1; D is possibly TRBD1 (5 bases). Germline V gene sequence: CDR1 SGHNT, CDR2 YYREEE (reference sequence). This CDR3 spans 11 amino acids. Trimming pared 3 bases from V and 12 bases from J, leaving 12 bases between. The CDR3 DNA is TGTGCCAGCAGCTCACAGGTCGAATCTTTCTTT. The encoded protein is CASSSQVESFF.

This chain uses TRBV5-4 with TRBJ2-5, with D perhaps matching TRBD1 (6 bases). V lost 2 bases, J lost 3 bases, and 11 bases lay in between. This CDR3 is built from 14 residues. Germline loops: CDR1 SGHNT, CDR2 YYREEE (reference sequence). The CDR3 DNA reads TGTGCCAGCAGCTTATCCGGACAGAAAGAGACCCAGTACTTC. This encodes CASSLSGQKETQYF.

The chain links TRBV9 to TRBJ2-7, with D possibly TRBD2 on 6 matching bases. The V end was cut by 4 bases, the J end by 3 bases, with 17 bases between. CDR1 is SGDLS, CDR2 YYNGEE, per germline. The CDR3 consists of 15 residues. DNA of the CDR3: TGTGCCAGCAGCCAATCCTACGGGGGTGGCTACGAGCAGTACTTC. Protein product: CASSQSYGGGYEQYF.

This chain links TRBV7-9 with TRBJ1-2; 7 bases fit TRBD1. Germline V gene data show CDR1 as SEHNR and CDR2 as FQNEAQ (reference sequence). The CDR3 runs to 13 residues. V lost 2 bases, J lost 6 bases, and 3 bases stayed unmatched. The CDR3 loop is CASSLQTGNGYTF. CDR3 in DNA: TGTGCCAGCAGCTTACAGACAGGGAATGGCTACACCTTC. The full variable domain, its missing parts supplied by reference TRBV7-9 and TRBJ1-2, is DTGVSQNPRHKITKRGQNVTFRCDPISEHNRLYWYRQTLGQGPEFLTYFQNEAQLEKSRLLSDRFSAERPKGSFSTLEIQRTEQGDSAMYLCASSLQTGNGYTFGSGTRLTVV.

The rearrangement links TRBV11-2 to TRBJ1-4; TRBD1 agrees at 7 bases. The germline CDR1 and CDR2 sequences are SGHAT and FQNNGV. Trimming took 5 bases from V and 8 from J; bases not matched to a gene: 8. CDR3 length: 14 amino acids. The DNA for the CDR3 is TGTGCCAGCAGCCTCGACAGGGCCGGGGAAAAACTGTTTTTT. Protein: CASSLDRAGEKLFF.

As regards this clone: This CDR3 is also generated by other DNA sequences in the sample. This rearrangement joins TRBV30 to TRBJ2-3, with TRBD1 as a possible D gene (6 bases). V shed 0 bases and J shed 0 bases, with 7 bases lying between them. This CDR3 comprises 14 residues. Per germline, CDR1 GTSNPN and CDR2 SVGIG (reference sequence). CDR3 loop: CAWSVRGSTDTQYF. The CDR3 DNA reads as TGTGCCTGGAGTGTCAGGGGTAGCACAGATACGCAGTATTTT.

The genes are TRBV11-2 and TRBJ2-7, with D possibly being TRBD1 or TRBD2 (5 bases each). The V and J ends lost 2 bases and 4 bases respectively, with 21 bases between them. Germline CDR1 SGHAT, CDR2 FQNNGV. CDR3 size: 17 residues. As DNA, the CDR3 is TGTGCCAGCAGCTTAAGCCGGGACGCCCACCCCGGTTACGAGCAGTACTTC. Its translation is CASSLSRDAHPGYEQYF.

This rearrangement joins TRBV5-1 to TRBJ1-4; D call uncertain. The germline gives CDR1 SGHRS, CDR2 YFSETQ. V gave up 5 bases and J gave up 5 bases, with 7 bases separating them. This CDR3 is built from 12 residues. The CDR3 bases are TGCGCCAGCAGACAATTAAATGAAAAACTGTTTTTT. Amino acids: CASRQLNEKLFF. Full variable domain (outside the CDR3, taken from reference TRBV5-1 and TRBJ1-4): KAGVTQTPRYLIKTRGQQVTLSCSPISGHRSVSWYQQTPGQGLQFLFEYFSETQRNKGNFPGRFSGRQFSNSRSEMNVSTLELGDSALYLCASRQLNEKLFFGSGTQLSVL.

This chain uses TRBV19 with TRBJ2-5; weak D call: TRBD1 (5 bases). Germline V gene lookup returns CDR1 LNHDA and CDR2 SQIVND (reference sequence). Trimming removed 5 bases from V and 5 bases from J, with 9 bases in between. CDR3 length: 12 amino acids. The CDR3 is CASSSAGETQYF. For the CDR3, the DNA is TGTGCCAGTAGTTCGGCAGGGGAGACCCAGTACTTC.

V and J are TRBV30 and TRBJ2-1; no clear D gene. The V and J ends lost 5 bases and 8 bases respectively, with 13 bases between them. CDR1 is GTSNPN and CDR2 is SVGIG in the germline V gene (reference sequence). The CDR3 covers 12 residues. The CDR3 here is CAWARSSDEQFF. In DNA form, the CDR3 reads TGTGCCTGGGCGAGGAGTAGTGATGAGCAGTTCTTC.

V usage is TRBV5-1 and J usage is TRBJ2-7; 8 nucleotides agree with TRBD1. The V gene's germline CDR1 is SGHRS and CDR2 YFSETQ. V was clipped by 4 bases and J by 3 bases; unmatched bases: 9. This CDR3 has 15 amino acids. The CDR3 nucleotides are TGCGCCAGCAGCCGAGGGGCAGGGGGCAACTACGAGCAGTACTTC. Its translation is CASSRGAGGNYEQYF.

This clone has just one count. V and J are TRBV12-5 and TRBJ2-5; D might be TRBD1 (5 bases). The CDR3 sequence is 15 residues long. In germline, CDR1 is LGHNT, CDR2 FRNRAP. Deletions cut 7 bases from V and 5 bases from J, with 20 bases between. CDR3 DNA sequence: TGTGCTAGTGCTGGGGCCGGACGGGTGGGTGAGACCCAGTACTTC. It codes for CASAGAGRVGETQYF.

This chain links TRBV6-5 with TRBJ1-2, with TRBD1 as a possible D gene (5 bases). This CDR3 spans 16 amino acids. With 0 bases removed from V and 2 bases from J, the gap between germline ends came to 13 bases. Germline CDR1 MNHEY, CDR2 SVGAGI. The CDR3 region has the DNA TGTGCCAGCAGTTACTCGGGCGGGACCCCCAACTATGGCTACACCTTC. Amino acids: CASSYSGGTPNYGYTF.

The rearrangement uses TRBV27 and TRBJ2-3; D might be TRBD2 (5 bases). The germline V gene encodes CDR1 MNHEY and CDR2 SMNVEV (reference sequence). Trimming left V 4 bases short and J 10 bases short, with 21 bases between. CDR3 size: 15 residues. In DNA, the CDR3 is TGTGCCAGCAGTTCCGCCGGGTCTCCGTCGGGGTCGCAGTATTTT. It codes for CASSSAGSPSGSQYF.

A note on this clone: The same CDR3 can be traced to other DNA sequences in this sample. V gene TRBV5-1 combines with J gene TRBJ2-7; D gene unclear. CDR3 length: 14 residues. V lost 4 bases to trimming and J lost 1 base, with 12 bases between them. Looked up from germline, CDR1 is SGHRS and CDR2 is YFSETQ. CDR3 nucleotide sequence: TGCGCCAGCAGCCCCGGGCAGCGATCCTACGAGCAGTACTTC. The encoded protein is CASSPGQRSYEQYF. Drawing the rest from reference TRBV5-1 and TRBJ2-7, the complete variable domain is KAGVTQTPRYLIKTRGQQVTLSCSPISGHRSVSWYQQTPGQGLQFLFEYFSETQRNKGNFPGRFSGRQFSNSRSEMNVSTLELGDSALYLCASSPGQRSYEQYFGPGTRLTVT.

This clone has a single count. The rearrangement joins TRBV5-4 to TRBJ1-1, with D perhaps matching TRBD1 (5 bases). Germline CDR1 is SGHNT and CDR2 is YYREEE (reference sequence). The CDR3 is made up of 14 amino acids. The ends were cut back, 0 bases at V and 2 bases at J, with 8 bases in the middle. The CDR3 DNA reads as TGTGCCAGCAGCTTGGCAGGGCAAAACACTGAAGCTTTCTTT. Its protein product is CASSLAGQNTEAFF.

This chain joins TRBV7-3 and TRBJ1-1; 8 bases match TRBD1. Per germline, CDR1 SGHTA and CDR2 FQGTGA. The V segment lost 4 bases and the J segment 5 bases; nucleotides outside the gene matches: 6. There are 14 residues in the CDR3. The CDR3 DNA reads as TGTGCCAGCAGCTCCAGGGGGCTAGGAACTGAAGCTTTCTTT. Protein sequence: CASSSRGLGTEAFF.

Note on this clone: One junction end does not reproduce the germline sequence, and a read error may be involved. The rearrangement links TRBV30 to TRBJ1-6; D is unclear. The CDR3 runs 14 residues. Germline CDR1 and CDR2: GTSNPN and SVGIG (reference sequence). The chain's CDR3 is CAWSSTWDNSPLHF. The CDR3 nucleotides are TGTGCCTGGAGTTCTACGTGGGATAACTCACCCCTCCACTTT.

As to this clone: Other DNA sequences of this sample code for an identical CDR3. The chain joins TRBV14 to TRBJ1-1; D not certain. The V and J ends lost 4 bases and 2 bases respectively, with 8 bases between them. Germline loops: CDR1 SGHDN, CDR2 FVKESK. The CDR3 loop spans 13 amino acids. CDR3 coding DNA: TGTGCCAGCAGCCGAAACCGAAACACTGAAGCTTTCTTT. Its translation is CASSRNRNTEAFF. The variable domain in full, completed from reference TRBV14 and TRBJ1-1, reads EAGVTQFPSHSVIEKGQTVTLRCDPISGHDNLYWYRRVMGKEIKFLLHFVKESKQDESGMPNNRFLAERTGGTYSTLKVQPAELEDSGVYFCASSRNRNTEAFFGQGTRLTVV.

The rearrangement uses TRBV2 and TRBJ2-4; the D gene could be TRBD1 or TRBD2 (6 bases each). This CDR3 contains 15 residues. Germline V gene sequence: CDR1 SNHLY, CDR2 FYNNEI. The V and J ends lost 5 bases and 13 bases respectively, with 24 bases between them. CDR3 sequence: CASSSIGTSRQGQYF. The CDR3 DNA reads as TGTGCCAGCAGTAGCATCGGGACTTCCCGGCAGGGGCAGTACTTC.

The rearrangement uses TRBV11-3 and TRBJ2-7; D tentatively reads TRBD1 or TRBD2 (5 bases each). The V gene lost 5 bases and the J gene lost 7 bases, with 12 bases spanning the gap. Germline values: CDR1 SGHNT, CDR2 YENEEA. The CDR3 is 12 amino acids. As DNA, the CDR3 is TGTGCCAGCAGCCCTGGGACGTCTGAGCAGTACTTC. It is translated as CASSPGTSEQYF.

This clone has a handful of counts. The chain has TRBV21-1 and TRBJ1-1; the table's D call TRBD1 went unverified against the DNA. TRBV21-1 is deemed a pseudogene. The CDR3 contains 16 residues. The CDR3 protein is CASSELGSGDDTEAFF. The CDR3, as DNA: TGTGCCAGCAGCGAGTTAGGATCAGGGGATGACACTGAAGCTTTCTTT.

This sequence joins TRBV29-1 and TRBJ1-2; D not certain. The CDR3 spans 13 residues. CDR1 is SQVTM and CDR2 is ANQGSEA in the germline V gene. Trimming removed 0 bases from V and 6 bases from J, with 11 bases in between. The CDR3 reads CSVEDTRANGYTF. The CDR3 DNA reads TGCAGCGTTGAAGATACTAGGGCGAATGGCTACACCTTC.

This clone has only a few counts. The CDR3, as DNA: TGTGCCAGCAGCTTCGGGCCCTCCTCCCCAACTAATGAAAAACTGTTTTTT. Its protein is CASSFGPSSPTNEKLFF. The rearrangement uses TRBV7-9 and TRBJ1-4, with no clear D. Germline V gene data show CDR1 as SEHNR and CDR2 as FQNEAQ (reference sequence). This CDR3 has 17 residues. Trimming took off 3 bases at V and 0 bases at J, with 14 bases between the two ends.

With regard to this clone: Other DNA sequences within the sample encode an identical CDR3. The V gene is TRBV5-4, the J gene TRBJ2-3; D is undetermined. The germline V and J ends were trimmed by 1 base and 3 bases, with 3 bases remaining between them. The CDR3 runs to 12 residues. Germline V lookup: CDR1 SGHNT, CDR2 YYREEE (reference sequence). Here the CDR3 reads CASSLLTDTQYF. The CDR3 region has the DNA TGTGCCAGCAGCTTGTTGACAGATACGCAGTATTTT.

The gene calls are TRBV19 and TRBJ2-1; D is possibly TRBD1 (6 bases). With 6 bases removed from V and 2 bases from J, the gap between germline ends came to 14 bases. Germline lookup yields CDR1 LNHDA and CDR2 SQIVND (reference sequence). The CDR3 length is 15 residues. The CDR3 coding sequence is TGTGCCAGTAGAAGGGTGGACAGCGCCTACAATGAGCAGTTCTTC. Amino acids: CASRRVDSAYNEQFF. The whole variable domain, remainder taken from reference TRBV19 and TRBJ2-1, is DGGITQSPKYLFRKEGQNVTLSCEQNLNHDAMYWYRQDPGQGLRLIYYSQIVNDFQKGDIAEGYSVSREKKESFPLTVTSAQKNPTAFYLCASRRVDSAYNEQFFGPGTRLTVL.

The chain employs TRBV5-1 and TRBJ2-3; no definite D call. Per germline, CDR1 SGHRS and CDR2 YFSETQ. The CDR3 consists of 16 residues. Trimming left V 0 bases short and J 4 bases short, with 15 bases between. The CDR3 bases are TGCGCCAGCAGCTTGGATGACTCCTACCGCCCAGATACGCAGTATTTT. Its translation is CASSLDDSYRPDTQYF.